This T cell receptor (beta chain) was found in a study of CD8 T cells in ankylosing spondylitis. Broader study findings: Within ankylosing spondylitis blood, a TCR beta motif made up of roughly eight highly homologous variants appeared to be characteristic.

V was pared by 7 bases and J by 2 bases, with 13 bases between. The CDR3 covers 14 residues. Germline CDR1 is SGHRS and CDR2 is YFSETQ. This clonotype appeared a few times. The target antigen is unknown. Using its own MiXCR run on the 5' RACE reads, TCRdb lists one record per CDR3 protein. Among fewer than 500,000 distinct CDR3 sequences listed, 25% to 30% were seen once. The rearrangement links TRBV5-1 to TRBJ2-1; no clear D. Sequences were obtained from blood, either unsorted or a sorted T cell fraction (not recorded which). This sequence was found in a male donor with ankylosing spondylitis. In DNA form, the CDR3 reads TGCGCCAGCGGCGCGACAAACGCCTACAATGAGCAGTTCTTC. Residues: CASGATNAYNEQFF.